This section outlines one T cell receptor beta chain sequence together with its context. Antigen specificity is unknown. Each patient went into thyroid surgery without having received any treatment. The data belong to a study of metastatic and nonmetastatic thyroid tumors. Findings of the study overall: Relative to benign nodules, malignant thyroid tumors were reportedly characterized by significantly elevated TCR beta diversity in blood and tumor.

Under the authors' procedure: Across clinicopathological groups, CDR3 differences served as the basis for building a distant-metastasis classifier for papillary thyroid cancer. TCRdb reprocessed the PCR reads using MiXCR. TCRdb, not the authors, supplied the V and J calls. The sample holds under 55,000 clones; roughly 15% are singletons and the top ten take about 3%. Germline-derived CDR1 and CDR2 are LGHDT and YNNKEL (reference sequence). Deletions cut 0 bases from V and 7 bases from J, with 4 bases between. The CDR3 is made up of 13 amino acids. This clonotype was obtained from a female donor with papillary thyroid cancer or a benign thyroid nodule (not recorded which). Some clones in this sample may be carry-over from other donors' samples. Specimen: blood. This rearrangement joins TRBV3-1 to TRBJ1-6, with no clear D. The CDR3 region has the DNA TGTGCCAGCAGCCAAGAAAGAAATTCACCCCTCCACTTT. The encoded protein is CASSQERNSPLHF.